This T cell receptor beta chain was identified during a study of shared clonotypes between healthy human individuals. Regarding the study as a whole: Against clonotypes common to all four donors, non-shared ones had lower generation probabilities.

Selected positively for CCR7 and CD45RO-negative, naive CD8 cells excluded terminally differentiated effector memory CD45RA+ cells. Genomic DNA of every subset was divided equally among multiple immunoSEQ plates. Profiled with immunoSEQ multiplex PCR; TCRdb holds only in-frame clones, not every one. The data show roughly 2,000,000 clones, around 96% seen once. As regards this clone: Antigen: not known.

The CDR3 loop spans 17 amino acids. Germline loops: CDR1 SQVTM, CDR2 ANQGSEA. The junction had 18 bases not matched to a gene; V was cut back by 3 bases and J by 8 bases. The chain is built from TRBV29-1 and TRBJ1-2, with 10 bases matching TRBD1. This TCR was sampled from a man aged 18 to 30 in good health. Input material: naive CD8+ T cells sorted from blood. The CDR3 loop is CSVETDPRDRGSWGYTF. The CDR3 DNA follows: TGCAGCGTTGAGACCGATCCCCGGGACAGGGGTTCCTGGGGCTACACCTTC.